The 28 T cell receptor beta chains below come from one sample, sequenced in a study of blood T cell repertoires in COVID-19. Libraries were prepared by immunoSEQ multiplex PCR; TCRdb keeps only in-frame clonotypes and omits some of them. The table records some 140,000 clones, roughly nine tenths of them present only once. Material: peripheral blood. The receptors derive from a man over 45 with acute or convalescent COVID-19.

The chain carries TRBV28 and TRBJ1-1; no firm D call. This CDR3 has 14 residues. V shed 2 bases and J shed 1 base, with 8 bases lying between them. Germline CDR1 reads MDHEN; CDR2 reads SYDVKM. Written as DNA, the CDR3 is TGTGCCAGCAGTTTAATTAGATGGAACACTGAAGCTTTCTTT. The encoded protein is CASSLIRWNTEAFF.

The chain has TRBV19 and TRBJ1-6, with 9 bases fitting TRBD1. Germline values: CDR1 LNHDA, CDR2 SQIVND (reference sequence). CDR3 length: 14 residues. Trimming cost V 6 bases and J 9 bases; bases outside gene matches: 6. The CDR3 sequence is CASSDRGSGSPLHF. The CDR3 bases are TGTGCCAGTAGCGACAGGGGGTCGGGTTCACCCCTCCACTTT. The variable domain in full, with the rest retrieved from reference TRBV19 and TRBJ1-6, is DGGITQSPKYLFRKEGQNVTLSCEQNLNHDAMYWYRQDPGQGLRLIYYSQIVNDFQKGDIAEGYSVSREKKESFPLTVTSAQKNPTAFYLCASSDRGSGSPLHFGNGTRLTVT.

The V call is TRBV28, the J call TRBJ2-2, with 14 positions matching TRBD2. The CDR3 totals 18 residues. The J segment lost 0 bases and the V segment lost 8 bases, leaving 8 bases of the junction unmatched. Germline assignment: CDR1 MDHEN and CDR2 SYDVKM. CDR3: CASSPRTSGGPNTGELFF. The CDR3 nucleotides are TGTGCCAGCTCGCCTCGGACTAGCGGGGGGCCGAACACCGGGGAGCTGTTTTTT.

The chain combines TRBV9 with TRBJ2-6; D unclear. Germline CDR1 reads SGDLS; CDR2 reads YYNGEE. The CDR3 is 17 residues long. With 1 base removed from V and 0 bases from J, the gap between germline ends came to 11 bases. The CDR3 region is CASSVRHTPSGANVLTF. The CDR3 nucleotides read TGTGCCAGCAGCGTACGACATACGCCCTCTGGGGCCAACGTCCTGACTTTC.

This clone showed up just once. The chain carries TRBV5-1 and TRBJ1-2; D may be TRBD1 (5 bases). This CDR3 is 15 amino acids long. V lost 4 bases to trimming and J lost 3 bases, with 16 bases between them. In germline, CDR1 is SGHRS, CDR2 YFSETQ. For the CDR3, the DNA is TGCGCCAGCAGCCCACAGGCGGGGATGTACTATGGCTACACCTTC. This encodes CASSPQAGMYYGYTF.

In its sample, this clone was seen once. The chain has TRBV27 and TRBJ2-3; TRBD2 matches 9 bases. CDR3 length: 19 amino acids. With V trimmed by 3 bases and J by 1 base, 14 bases remained unmatched. The germline CDR1 and CDR2 sequences are MNHEY and SMNVEV (reference sequence). Written as DNA, the CDR3 is TGTGCCAGCAGTTTGGGACATCCAGCTTGGACTAGCGGCACAGATACGCAGTATTTT. Translated: CASSLGHPAWTSGTDTQYF.

The J gene is TRBJ1-1, the V gene TRBV5-1; unclear D gene. The CDR3 sequence is 14 residues long. Germline CDR1 SGHRS, CDR2 YFSETQ. V lost 0 bases to trimming and J lost 0 bases, with 6 bases between them. The CDR3 spells CASSLEAVNTEAFF. The CDR3 DNA is TGCGCCAGCAGCTTGGAGGCGGTGAACACTGAAGCTTTCTTT.

This clone occurred once. The rearrangement joins TRBV30 to TRBJ2-4, with 7 nucleotides matching TRBD1. The CDR3 runs to 15 residues. The V segment lost 2 bases and the J segment 3 bases; nucleotides outside the gene matches: 7. Germline CDR1 reads GTSNPN; CDR2 reads SVGIG (reference sequence). The CDR3 loop is CAWSQGVSVKNIQYF. The CDR3 nucleotides read TGTGCCTGGAGTCAGGGGGTTTCGGTCAAAAACATTCAGTACTTC.

The chain has TRBV30 and TRBJ1-1, with D uncertain. The V end was cut by 0 bases, the J end by 0 bases, with 5 bases between. The CDR3 consists of 13 residues. CDR1 and CDR2 from the germline V gene are GTSNPN and SVGIG (reference sequence). Written as DNA, the CDR3 is TGTGCCTGGAGTGTTGAGATGAACACTGAAGCTTTCTTT. Translation: CAWSVEMNTEAFF.

The chain carries TRBV27 and TRBJ1-5; 10 bases map to TRBD1. Losses at the gene ends were 5 bases for V and 7 bases for J; bases not matched to a gene: 8. CDR1 MNHEY and CDR2 SMNVEV come from the germline V gene (reference sequence). CDR3 length equals 15 residues. The CDR3 region has the DNA TGTGCCAGCAGTGCGGGGACAGGGGTTTTACAGCCCCAGCATTTT. Translating it yields CASSAGTGVLQPQHF.

This clone has just one count. This chain joins TRBV11-2 and TRBJ2-2, with 8 positions matching TRBD2. The germline V gene encodes CDR1 SGHAT and CDR2 FQNNGV. The V segment lost 2 bases and the J segment 6 bases; nucleotides outside the gene matches: 2. The CDR3 loop spans 14 amino acids. The DNA for the CDR3 is TGTGCCAGCAGCTTATCGGGACTAGCCGGGGAGCTGTTTTTT. Encoded protein: CASSLSGLAGELFF.

The genes are TRBV9 and TRBJ2-3; the D gene is possibly TRBD2 (6 bases). Germline-derived CDR1 and CDR2 are SGDLS and YYNGEE. This CDR3 contains 16 residues. V lost 6 bases to trimming and J lost 4 bases, with 21 bases between them. The chain's CDR3 is CASNLWWRGPSDTQYF. The DNA for the CDR3 is TGTGCCAGCAATCTTTGGTGGCGGGGCCCTTCAGATACGCAGTATTTT.

The V gene is TRBV5-1, the J gene TRBJ1-1, with a possible D match to TRBD1 (6 bases). The CDR3 has 13 amino acids. Germline V gives CDR1 SGHRS, CDR2 YFSETQ. V was pared by 7 bases and J by 3 bases, with 13 bases between. The CDR3 sequence is CASREQGHTEAFF. As DNA, the CDR3 is TGCGCCAGCCGTGAACAGGGACACACTGAAGCTTTCTTT.

This rearrangement joins TRBV29-1 to TRBJ2-4; D is ambiguous. CDR1 is SQVTM and CDR2 is ANQGSEA in the germline V gene. The V end lost 4 bases, the J end lost 7 bases, and 17 bases lay between the germline ends. This CDR3 comprises 14 residues. In DNA form, the CDR3 reads TGCAGCGTTGCAATTGTGGCCGACATGAACATTCAGTACTTC. Its translation: CSVAIVADMNIQYF.

CDR3 region: CASSKEDRGLPYEQYV. CDR3 coding DNA: TGTGCCAGCAGCAAAGAGGACAGGGGACTGCCCTACGAGCAGTACGTC. V is TRBV21-1 and J is TRBJ2-7; the table's D gene call, TRBD1, was not cross checked with the DNA. TRBV21-1 is labeled a pseudogene. This CDR3 has 16 residues.

The rearrangement joins TRBV21-1 to TRBJ1-1; the D call in the table, TRBD1, was not verified against the DNA. TRBV21-1 is labeled a pseudogene. The CDR3 runs 19 residues. The DNA for the CDR3 is TGTGCCAGCAGCCAGGGACAGGGGGCCACAGGTCCCCGAGGGGCTGAAGCTTTCTTT. Its protein is CASSQGQGATGPRGAEAFF.

The V gene is TRBV7-6, the J gene TRBJ2-2; TRBD2 is a possible D gene (7 bases). From germline, CDR1 is SGHVS and CDR2 FNYEAQ. Trimming cost V 0 bases and J 0 bases, with 11 bases left between them. The CDR3 is 17 amino acids. This CDR3 is CASSLARGGANTGELFF. The CDR3 region has the DNA TGTGCCAGCAGCTTAGCGCGAGGGGGGGCGAACACCGGGGAGCTGTTTTTT.

The V gene is TRBV6-2 or TRBV6-3, the J gene TRBJ1-1; a possible D gene is TRBD1 (5 bases). Germline-derived CDR1 and CDR2 are MNHEY and SVGEGT. The V gene lost 1 base and the J gene lost 3 bases, with 15 bases spanning the gap. This CDR3 contains 16 residues. The CDR3 here is CASSYFPSGYYTEAFF. The DNA for the CDR3 is TGTGCCAGCAGTTACTTTCCGTCAGGGTACTACACTGAAGCTTTCTTT.

The V and J genes are TRBV6-1 and TRBJ2-7; 7 bases align to TRBD1. The germline V gene has CDR1 MNHNS and CDR2 SASEGT. V lost 0 bases, J lost 4 bases, and 3 bases stayed unmatched. The CDR3 has 14 residues. CDR3 sequence reads: CASSEAGRGYEQYF. The CDR3 nucleotides read TGTGCCAGCAGTGAAGCTGGCAGGGGGTACGAGCAGTACTTC.

Only a few counts were recorded for this clone. The J gene is TRBJ2-7, the V gene TRBV6-2 or TRBV6-3; a weak D match, TRBD2 (6 bases). The ends were cut back, 2 bases at V and 3 bases at J, with 14 bases in the middle. Germline V gene sequence: CDR1 MNHEY, CDR2 SVGEGT. This CDR3 spans 15 amino acids. The CDR3 DNA is TGTGCCAGCAGTTACGCAAAGCGGGCCGGCTACGAGCAGTACTTC. Protein: CASSYAKRAGYEQYF.

The chain carries TRBV5-1 and TRBJ1-1, with D unclear. V lost 5 bases and J 3 bases, leaving 11 bases between the germline ends. This CDR3 spans 13 amino acids. The germline gives CDR1 SGHRS, CDR2 YFSETQ. The CDR3: CASRSRVDTEAFF. The CDR3 nucleotides read TGCGCCAGCAGAAGCCGGGTCGACACTGAAGCTTTCTTT.

The rearrangement uses TRBV7-3 and TRBJ2-3; TRBD2 aligns across 11 bases. After removal of 3 bases from V and 6 bases from J, the junction contained 8 bases not matched to a gene. The CDR3 sequence is 16 residues long. Germline CDR1 and CDR2: SGHTA and FQGTGA. The CDR3, as DNA: TGTGCCAGCAGCTTCACCCTAGCGGGGGGTGAGGATACGCAGTATTTT. It specifies CASSFTLAGGEDTQYF.

The gene calls are TRBV24-1 and TRBJ2-5; the D gene is possibly TRBD2 (7 bases). This CDR3 comprises 13 residues. Germline lookup yields CDR1 KGHDR and CDR2 SFDVKD. Between the trimmed V and J ends, which lost 9 bases and 4 bases, there was a span of 14 bases. The CDR3 reads CATGGARGETQYF. CDR3 bases: TGTGCCACCGGGGGGGCCAGAGGAGAGACCCAGTACTTC.

The chain uses TRBV28 and TRBJ2-7; tentative D call: TRBD1 (5 bases). V lost 3 bases and J 1 base, leaving 10 bases between the germline ends. Germline V gives CDR1 MDHEN, CDR2 SYDVKM. The CDR3 contains 14 residues. The CDR3 region is CASSFLGASYEQYV. DNA of the CDR3: TGTGCCAGCAGTTTTTTAGGGGCGTCCTACGAGCAGTACGTC.

This sequence joins TRBV10-3 and TRBJ1-1; D is ambiguous. V was cut by 8 bases and J by 4 bases, with 17 bases left in between. The CDR3 runs 14 residues. Germline CDR1 is ENHRY and CDR2 is SYGVKD. The CDR3 coding sequence is TGTGCCATCGCCACCTCGGAGGCGAGCACTGAAGCTTTCTTT. Amino acids: CAIATSEASTEAFF.

The chain is built from TRBV7-9 and TRBJ2-7, with 7 positions matching TRBD2. Germline V gene sequence: CDR1 SEHNR, CDR2 FQNEAQ (reference sequence). V lost 6 bases and J lost 1; bases outside the gene matches: 6. This CDR3 comprises 14 residues. The CDR3 DNA reads TGTGCCAGCAGTGTAGCGGGCCCTTCCTACGAGCAGTACTTC. Encoded protein: CASSVAGPSYEQYF.

CDR3 nucleotide sequence: TGTGCCAGTAGTTCCAAGATAGCGGGACCCTACAATGAGCAGTTCTTC. Translating gives CASSSKIAGPYNEQFF. This chain connects TRBV19 to TRBJ2-1; the match to TRBD2 covers 8 bases. The CDR3 has 16 amino acids. CDR1 and CDR2 (germline): LNHDA, SQIVND (reference sequence). J gave up 2 bases and V 5 bases, and 8 bases lay outside the gene matches.

J is TRBJ1-4 and V is TRBV5-8, with 10 positions matching TRBD1. The CDR3 is 15 amino acids. The germline gives CDR1 SGHTS, CDR2 YDEGEE. J lost 7 bases, V lost 4 bases, and 7 bases had no gene match. This CDR3 is CASSTPGQGFEKLFF. The DNA of the CDR3 is TGTGCCAGCAGCACCCCGGGACAGGGGTTTGAAAAACTGTTTTTT. The full variable domain, in which reference TRBV5-8 and TRBJ1-4 provide the parts outside the CDR3, is EAGVTQSPTHLIKTRGQQATLRCSPISGHTSVYWYQQALGLGLQFLLWYDEGEERNRGNFPPRFSGRQFPNYSSELNVNALELEDSALYLCASSTPGQGFEKLFFGSGTQLSVL.